These 11 T cell receptor beta chains originate from one sample sequenced in a study of T cells in Graves' hyperthyroidism and ophthalmopathy. TCR beta CDR3 sequences were amplified from RNA transcripts. Using the HTBI primer set, a first-round RT-PCR was run on the TCR CDR3. TCRdb independently ran MiXCR on the multiplex PCR reads; one entry per CDR3 protein. The repertoire consists of approximately 370,000 distinct CDR3 sequences, with about a sixth occurring once and the leading ten covering around a third. Sequencing was done on a sample of blood. Receptor source: a woman younger than 45 with Graves' hyperthyroidism that later progressed to Graves' ophthalmopathy.

The sample holds many counts of this clonotype. This rearrangement joins TRBV11-2 to TRBJ2-3; TRBD1 matches at 8 bases. The junction had 2 bases not matched to a gene; V was cut back by 5 bases and J by 1 base. Per germline, CDR1 SGHAT and CDR2 FQNNGV. The CDR3 runs to 14 residues. CDR3 loop: CASSPTGGTDTQYF. In DNA form, the CDR3 reads TGTGCCAGCAGCCCGACAGGGGGCACAGATACGCAGTATTTT.

The chain is built from TRBV6-4 and TRBJ2-3; a possible D gene is TRBD1 (5 bases). Germline V gene lookup returns CDR1 MRHNA and CDR2 SNTAGT. With 0 bases removed from V and 2 bases from J, the gap between germline ends came to 9 bases. This CDR3 spans 15 amino acids. The CDR3 here is CASSDSRQSTDTQYF. The CDR3 DNA reads as TGTGCCAGCAGTGACTCGAGACAGTCCACAGATACGCAGTATTTT.

V usage is TRBV28 and J usage is TRBJ2-5, with D perhaps matching TRBD2 (6 bases). With 6 bases removed from V and 8 bases from J, the gap between germline ends came to 19 bases. Looked up from germline, CDR1 is MDHEN and CDR2 is SYDVKM. CDR3 length: 14 amino acids. CDR3 coding DNA: TGTGCCAGCAGCCTAATGGGGACGGGGGACACCCAGTACTTC. This gives the protein CASSLMGTGDTQYF.

This clonotype was detected only a few times. The CDR3 here is CASTEGGGVNEQFF. The CDR3 DNA reads TGTGCCAGCACAGAGGGGGGAGGGGTTAATGAGCAGTTCTTC. The chain carries TRBV2 and TRBJ2-1; TRBD2 is a possible D gene (7 bases). CDR3 length: 14 residues. Germline assignment: CDR1 SNHLY and CDR2 FYNNEI. The germline V and J ends were trimmed by 7 bases and 7 bases, with 17 bases remaining between them.

This clonotype was counted between two and nine times. The chain has TRBV6-9 and TRBJ2-2; TRBD1 agrees at 8 bases. Trimming took 3 bases from V and 5 from J; bases not matched to a gene: 11. CDR1 is MNHGY and CDR2 is SVAAGI in the germline V gene. The CDR3 is 17 residues long. The CDR3 sequence: CASSYLGGQGATGELFF. Written as DNA, the CDR3 is TGTGCCAGCAGTTACCTGGGTGGGCAGGGGGCGACCGGGGAGCTGTTTTTT.

This clonotype was seen at least ten times. The DNA of the CDR3 is TGTGCCAGCAGCTTAGATCGTCGCCCGACGGAAAAACTGTTTTTT. Residues: CASSLDRRPTEKLFF. The rearrangement links TRBV11-2 to TRBJ1-4; D gene uncertain. V was pared by 0 bases and J by 8 bases, with 13 bases between. Germline CDR1 is SGHAT and CDR2 is FQNNGV. This CDR3 region has 15 residues. The entire variable domain, with the rest obtained from reference TRBV11-2 and TRBJ1-4, is as follows: EAGVAQSPRYKIIEKRQSVAFWCNPISGHATLYWYQQILGQGPKLLIQFQNNGVVDDSQLPKDRFSAERLKGVDSTLKIQPAKLEDSAVYLCASSLDRRPTEKLFFGSGTQLSVL.

This clonotype was found many times. The chain recombines TRBV7-9 with TRBJ2-7, with 9 bases that match TRBD2. Germline V CDR1 and CDR2: SEHNR, FQNEAQ (reference sequence). The CDR3 length is 18 residues. The V gene end was trimmed by 5 bases and the J gene end by 0 bases; junction bases not matched to a gene: 14. The CDR3 coding sequence is TGTGCCAGCAGCACCCCCTGGGGTAGCGGGAGTCCCTCCTACGAGCAGTACTTC. Its protein product is CASSTPWGSGSPSYEQYF.

Many counts were recorded for this clonotype. The V gene is TRBV28, the J gene TRBJ2-7, with TRBD1 matching over 7 bases. The ends lost 5 bases at V and 6 bases at J; junction bases unmatched: 10. The CDR3 covers 14 residues. Germline lookup yields CDR1 MDHEN and CDR2 SYDVKM. The DNA for the CDR3 is TGTGCCAGCAGTATCCCCCACAGGGGCAGCGAGCAGTACTTC. It encodes CASSIPHRGSEQYF.

V is TRBV19 and J is TRBJ2-2; TRBD2 agrees at 13 bases. Unmatched junction bases numbered 11, after V lost 5 bases and J lost 2 bases. This CDR3 spans 19 amino acids. Looked up from germline, CDR1 is LNHDA and CDR2 is SQIVND (reference sequence). CDR3 nucleotides: TGTGCCAGTAGTCTGGGGACTAGCGGGATAGGAGTTAACACCGGGGAGCTGTTTTTT. Residues: CASSLGTSGIGVNTGELFF.

At least ten counts were recorded for this clonotype. The chain has TRBV13 and TRBJ1-1; D call uncertain. V lost 5 bases to trimming and J lost 1 base, with 14 bases between them. This CDR3 is built from 15 residues. The germline V gene encodes CDR1 PRHDT and CDR2 FYEKMQ (reference sequence). CDR3 sequence: CASSPPLPANTEAFF. In nucleotides, the CDR3 is TGTGCCAGCAGCCCCCCACTTCCGGCGAACACTGAAGCTTTCTTT. Together with reference TRBV13 and TRBJ1-1, the CDR3 gives the full variable domain: AAGVIQSPRHLIKEKRETATLKCYPIPRHDTVYWYQQGPGQDPQFLISFYEKMQSDKGSIPDRFSAQQFSDYHSELNMSSLELGDSALYFCASSPPLPANTEAFFGQGTRLTVV.

The chain joins TRBV4-1 to TRBJ2-7; D call uncertain. The germline V gene has CDR1 MGHRA and CDR2 YSYEKL. The V end was cut by 3 bases, the J end by 2 bases, with 14 bases between. The CDR3 covers 15 residues. The CDR3: CASSQIVTDAYEQYF. The CDR3 bases are TGCGCCAGCAGCCAGATAGTTACCGACGCCTACGAGCAGTACTTC.